A selection of T cell receptor beta chains follows, all from one sample in a study of blood T cell repertoires in COVID-19. Produced via immunoSEQ multiplex PCR; TCRdb's table is partial and in-frame only. The data contain some 76,000 clones, approximately 90% of them singletons. The source material was peripheral blood. These receptors came from a human donor in a cohort sampled during active COVID-19. Each CDR3 is given with its conserved first and last residue. Fields, in order: J gene, V gene, D gene, CDR3 protein, CDR3 DNA. The D gene is left open where the match is weak.

j_gene: TRBJ2-2
v_gene: TRBV7-2
d_gene: -
CDR3aa: CASSLSFGQGGAELFF
CDR3nt: TGTGCCAGCAGCTTAAGTTTCGGGCAGGGTGGGGCGGAGCTGTTTTTT

j_gene: TRBJ1-4
v_gene: TRBV19
d_gene: TRBD1
CDR3aa: CASSILGQGGPNEKLFF
CDR3nt: TGTGCCAGTAGTATTCTCGGACAGGGGGGCCCTAATGAAAAACTGTTTTTT

j_gene: TRBJ1-4
v_gene: TRBV2
d_gene: -
CDR3aa: CASRVGEGEEKLFF
CDR3nt: TGTGCCAGCCGCGTGGGGGAGGGGGAGGAAAAACTGTTTTTT

j_gene: TRBJ2-4
v_gene: TRBV21-1
d_gene: -
CDR3aa: CASGTGQAKNIQYF
CDR3nt: TGTGCCAGCGGGACAGGACAAGCCAAAAACATTCAGTACTTC

j_gene: TRBJ2-7
v_gene: TRBV5-6
d_gene: TRBD2
CDR3aa: CASSLTGTSEGRGYEQYF
CDR3nt: TGTGCCAGCAGCTTAACCGGGACTAGCGAGGGACGGGGCTACGAGCAGTACTTC

j_gene: TRBJ2-1
v_gene: TRBV29-1
d_gene: TRBD2
CDR3aa: CSVEYGRILFF
CDR3nt: TGCAGCGTTGAATACGGGAGGATTTTGTTCTTC

j_gene: TRBJ1-3
v_gene: TRBV7-9
d_gene: -
CDR3aa: CASSFSRFSGNTIYF
CDR3nt: TGTGCCAGCAGCTTCTCCAGATTCTCTGGAAACACCATATATTTT

j_gene: TRBJ1-3
v_gene: TRBV2
d_gene: -
CDR3aa: CASSVIAGFENTIYF
CDR3nt: TGTGCCAGCAGTGTCATAGCAGGGTTCGAAAACACCATATATTTT

j_gene: TRBJ2-3
v_gene: TRBV12-3/TRBV12-4
d_gene: -
CDR3aa: CASSLSTDTQYF
CDR3nt: TGTGCCAGCAGTCTGAGCACAGATACGCAGTATTTT

j_gene: TRBJ1-2
v_gene: TRBV6-2/TRBV6-3
d_gene: TRBD1
CDR3aa: CASSYRTGGIDGYTF
CDR3nt: TGTGCCAGCAGTTATCGGACAGGAGGGATCGATGGCTACACCTTC

j_gene: TRBJ2-7
v_gene: TRBV7-2
d_gene: TRBD1
CDR3aa: CASSLAGTGVHEQYF
CDR3nt: TGTGCCAGCAGCTTAGCGGGGACAGGGGTCCACGAGCAGTACTTC

j_gene: TRBJ1-5
v_gene: TRBV2
d_gene: TRBD1
CDR3aa: CASSLWTGRNQPQHF
CDR3nt: TGTGCCAGCAGCTTATGGACAGGGCGGAATCAGCCCCAGCATTTT